Listed here is a single TCR beta chain. Patients from Seattle were sampled longitudinally, starting during active infection. This specimen belongs to a study of blood T cell repertoires in COVID-19. This table comes from immunoSEQ multiplex PCR, and its TCRdb copy is limited to in-frame clones, with some not included. The sample lists some 390,000 clones, 70% to 90% occurring once. The germline gives CDR1 SGHTA, CDR2 FQGNSA. The V end was cut by 5 bases, the J end by 4 bases, with 11 bases between. CDR3 length equals 13 residues. This TCR was sampled from a woman between 55 and 75 years old with COVID-19, enrolled during active disease. This chain links TRBV7-2 with TRBJ1-2; D may be TRBD1 (6 bases). Material: peripheral blood. The CDR3: CASSQGPPYGYTF. The CDR3 bases are TGTGCCAGCAGCCAGGGGCCCCCCTATGGCTACACCTTC.